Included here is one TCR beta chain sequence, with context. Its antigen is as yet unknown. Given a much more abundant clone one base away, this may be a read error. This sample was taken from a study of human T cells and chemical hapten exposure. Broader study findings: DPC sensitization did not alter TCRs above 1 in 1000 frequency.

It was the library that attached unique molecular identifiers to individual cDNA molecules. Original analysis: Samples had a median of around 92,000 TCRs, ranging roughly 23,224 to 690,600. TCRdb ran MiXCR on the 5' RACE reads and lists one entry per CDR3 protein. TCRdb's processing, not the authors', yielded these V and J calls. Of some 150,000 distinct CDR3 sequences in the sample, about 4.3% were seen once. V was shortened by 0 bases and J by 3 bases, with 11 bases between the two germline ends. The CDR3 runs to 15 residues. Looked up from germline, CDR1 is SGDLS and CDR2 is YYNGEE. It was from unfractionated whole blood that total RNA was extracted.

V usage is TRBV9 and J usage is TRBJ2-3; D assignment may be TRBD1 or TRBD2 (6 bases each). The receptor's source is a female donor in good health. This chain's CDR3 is CASSVEGGGTDTQYF. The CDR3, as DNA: TGTGCCAGCAGCGTAGAGGGGGGTGGTACAGATACGCAGTATTTT.